The T cell receptor (beta chain) under discussion was sequenced for a study of T cell repertoires in cytomegalovirus infection. Whole-study results and caveats: The ex vivo response was dominated by HLA-C-restricted CMV-specific TCR beta clonotypes.

In its sample, this clonotype was seen a few times. Its specificity is not known. TCRdb ran MiXCR on the reads and lists one entry per CDR3 protein. The table includes hundreds of thousands of distinct CDR3 sequences, roughly 30% detected once. The sequence came from a human donor in good health (CMV status not recorded). Some clones in this sample may be carry-over from other donors' samples. Sequencing was performed on cultured PBMCs, taken from culture after CMV antigen stimulation.

CDR3 residues: CASSRKNQGIEADTQYF. DNA for the CDR3: TGTGCCAGCAGTAGAAAGAACCAGGGAATCGAGGCAGATACGCAGTATTTT. The rearrangement uses TRBV6-2 or TRBV6-3 and TRBJ2-3, with D perhaps matching TRBD1 (5 bases). Between the trimmed V and J ends, which lost 5 bases and 4 bases, there was a span of 22 bases. The CDR3 consists of 17 residues. Germline CDR1 and CDR2: MNHEY and SVGEGT.